This TCR beta chain derives from a study of cytomegalovirus exposure and HLA in healthy donors. Study-wide results and limits: Across donors, most TCRs were seen rarely, yet some public ones were widespread.

A multiplex PCR was run with 60 Vbeta primers and 13 Jbeta primers. Measured with immunoSEQ multiplex PCR; TCRdb has only the in-frame clones, and not every one. Of 110,000 or so clones listed, 76% are singletons. About this clone: Its specificity is not known.

Source material: PBMCs. The TCR sequence derives from a man aged 50 to 59 in good health and CMV-seropositive.

CDR3 residues: CASSPGLAGVEDTQYF. In nucleotides, the CDR3 is TGTGCCAGCTCTCCCGGACTAGCGGGAGTGGAAGATACGCAGTATTTT. This chain links TRBV18 with TRBJ2-3; 13 nucleotides agree with TRBD2. The CDR3 extends over 16 amino acids. Germline CDR1 and CDR2: KGHSH and LQKENI. The V and J ends lost 6 bases and 5 bases, in that order; junction bases with no gene match: 8.